Sequencing of this T cell receptor beta chain was carried out in a study of regulatory T cells in long-lasting Graves disease. The sample holds a few counts of this clonotype. Specified time point: persistent/refractory GD, antithyroid drugs over 5 years with positive TRAb. Preparation of the TCR library used RNA extracted from PBMCs. The CDR3 extends over 17 amino acids. Germline V CDR1 and CDR2: MNHNS, SASEGT. The V and J ends lost 5 bases and 2 bases, in that order; junction bases with no gene match: 10. With iRepertoire HTBI primers and Arm-PCR of CDR3 regions, TCR beta libraries were built. TCRdb fed the multiplex PCR reads into MiXCR, producing one record per CDR3 protein. This table has roughly 490,000 distinct CDR3 sequences, roughly 22% appearing once.

The chain uses TRBV6-1 and TRBJ1-4, with 8 bases matching TRBD1. The TCR sequence derives from a female donor with Graves disease. Source: peripheral blood mononuclear cells (PBMCs), taken when the disease was refractory, from a patient treated with antithyroid drugs. The CDR3 nucleotides read TGTGCCAGCAGTACGTCCCGGGACAGGAACACTAATGAAAAACTGTTTTTT. Translating gives CASSTSRDRNTNEKLFF.